This record covers a single T cell receptor (beta chain). The sample comes from a study of PD-L1 blockade in urothelial cancer. Germline CDR1 and CDR2: LNHDA and SQIVND (reference sequence). This CDR3 comprises 15 residues. The trim removed 2 bases at V and 5 bases at J, leaving 7 bases unmatched. Noted time point: pretreatment peripheral blood. TCRdb keeps only in-frame clones here, not all; method: immunoSEQ multiplex PCR. The sample gives about 49,000 clones, about four fifths of which show up once; under 11% is in the top ten. The chain recombines TRBV19 with TRBJ2-5, with TRBD2 matching over 8 bases. The TCR sequence derives from a man in his 70s with urothelial cancer. The sample was PBMCs, taken around atezolizumab (anti-PD-L1) treatment. Here the CDR3 reads CASSIRAGVVETQYF. The CDR3 region has the DNA TGTGCCAGTAGTATAAGAGCGGGAGTCGTCGAGACCCAGTACTTC.